The rows below give T cell receptor beta chains drawn from one sample of a study of T-cell memory formation after mild COVID-19. Using its own MiXCR run on the 5' RACE reads, TCRdb lists one record per CDR3 protein. The sample has about 410,000 distinct CDR3 sequences, about 25% seen once. The sequencing input was PBMCs or a T cell subset sorted from them (not recorded which). Receptors originate from an adult woman who had mild COVID-19 (a few samples of this study predate the infection). Cell type and time point are not known. Both conserved end residues are part of each CDR3. The order of the fields is D gene, V gene, clone size, J gene, CDR3 protein. D genes are given only for firm matches. Size is omitted from some rows. Given values are once, few, many or a class for expanded clones.

d_gene: TRBD1
v_gene: TRBV12-3/TRBV12-4
abundance: few
j_gene: TRBJ2-7
CDR3aa: CASSPFLDRVTYEQYF

d_gene: -
v_gene: TRBV5-1
abundance: few
j_gene: TRBJ1-6
CDR3aa: CASRSDHSPLHF

d_gene: TRBD1
v_gene: TRBV4-2
abundance: -
j_gene: TRBJ1-1
CDR3aa: CASSPSPGQMNTEAFF

d_gene: -
v_gene: TRBV5-1
abundance: -
j_gene: TRBJ1-5
CDR3aa: CASSSASNQPQHF

d_gene: TRBD1
v_gene: TRBV5-4
abundance: few
j_gene: TRBJ1-6
CDR3aa: CASSLDRTGPGNSPLHF

d_gene: TRBD2
v_gene: TRBV24-1
abundance: -
j_gene: TRBJ2-3
CDR3aa: CATSDGPGLAGGPRDTQYF

d_gene: TRBD1
v_gene: TRBV29-1
abundance: -
j_gene: TRBJ1-2
CDR3aa: CSVGGQGSIYGYTF

d_gene: TRBD2
v_gene: TRBV5-1
abundance: few
j_gene: TRBJ2-3
CDR3aa: CASSSGTSGVTDTDTQYF

d_gene: TRBD2
v_gene: TRBV5-1
abundance: few
j_gene: TRBJ2-1
CDR3aa: CASSAGDYNEQFF

d_gene: -
v_gene: TRBV20-1
abundance: few
j_gene: TRBJ2-7
CDR3aa: CSARPQGGTEQYF

d_gene: -
v_gene: TRBV4-1
abundance: few
j_gene: TRBJ2-2
CDR3aa: CASSQVQQGKDTGELFF

d_gene: TRBD1
v_gene: TRBV5-1
abundance: -
j_gene: TRBJ1-1
CDR3aa: CASSWGQASSTEAFF